The present T cell receptor beta chain was sequenced within a study of human T cells and chemical hapten exposure. Study context: Mostly female, the patients presented with alopecia areata, totalis or universalis. Points from the study as a whole: PT1 expanded TCR counts and patch test score correlated positively. Unchanged with DPC sensitization were TCRs above 1 in 1000 frequency.

Worth noting for this clonotype: No antigen is known for it.

MiXCR was run by TCRdb on the RACE reads, yielding one entry per CDR3 protein. The repertoire has under 100,000 distinct CDR3 sequences, about 9.4% of them found once; the top ten carry roughly 2.5%. Time point meaning: patch test 2, 6 weeks after DPC sensitization. Treatment defined: therapeutic diphenylcyclopropenone sensitization with weekly scalp DPC. The CDR3 sequence is 14 residues long. After removal of 4 bases from V and 7 bases from J, the junction contained 9 bases not matched to a gene. Per the germline V gene, CDR1 is LGHNA and CDR2 is YSLEER. The source of this sequence is a woman in her 30s with alopecia areata. Some clones in this sample may be carry-over from other donors' samples. This sequence joins TRBV4-3 and TRBJ1-1; 7 bases agree with TRBD1. Here the sequenced sample was whole blood, taken in connection with sensitization to the hapten diphenylcyclopropenone (DPC). CDR3 coding DNA: TGCGCCAGCAGCCGAAACAGGGGACCCCTTGAAGCTTTCTTT. Amino acid sequence: CASSRNRGPLEAFF.